This T cell receptor beta chain derives from a study of cytomegalovirus exposure and HLA in healthy donors. A remark on this clone: The antigen is unknown.

Only in-frame clones appear in the TCRdb table, and some are missing; sequencing was by immunoSEQ multiplex PCR. In the table there are approximately 88,000 clones, about 95% of which are singletons. The donors belonged to the approximately 110-subject validation cohort, separate from the roughly 670-subject first cohort. Study-level findings and limits: Per published reports, the classifier diagnosed cytomegalovirus status with high specificity and sensitivity.

The sample was PBMCs. The sequence was obtained from a woman younger than 30 in good health and CMV-seronegative.

The CDR3 bases are TGTGCCAGCAGCTTCAGTGAATATGAGCAGTTCTTC. Translation: CASSFSEYEQFF. The chain couples TRBV11-2 to TRBJ2-1, with unresolved D. CDR1 is SGHAT, CDR2 FQNNGV, per germline. This CDR3 region has 12 residues. V was shortened by 3 bases and J by 8 bases, with 8 bases between the two germline ends.